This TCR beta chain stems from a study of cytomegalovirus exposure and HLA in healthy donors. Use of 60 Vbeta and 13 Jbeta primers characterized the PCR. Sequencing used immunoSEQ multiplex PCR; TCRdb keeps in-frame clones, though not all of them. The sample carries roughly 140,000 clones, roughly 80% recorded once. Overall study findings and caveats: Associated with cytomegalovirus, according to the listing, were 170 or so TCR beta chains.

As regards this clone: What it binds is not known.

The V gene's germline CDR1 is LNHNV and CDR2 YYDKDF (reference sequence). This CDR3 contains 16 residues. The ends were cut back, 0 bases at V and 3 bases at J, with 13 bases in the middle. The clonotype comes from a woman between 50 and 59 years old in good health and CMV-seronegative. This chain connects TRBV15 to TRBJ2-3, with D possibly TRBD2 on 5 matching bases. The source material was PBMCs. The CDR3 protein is CATSRDRAGATDTQYF. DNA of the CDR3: TGTGCCACCAGCAGAGATAGGGCGGGTGCGACAGATACGCAGTATTTT.